The rows below give T cell receptor beta chains drawn from one sample of a study of blood T cell repertoires in COVID-19. Some clones are missing from TCRdb's copy, which holds only in-frame ones; the method was immunoSEQ multiplex PCR. The sample lists under 350,000 clones; roughly 89% were seen once. The sample taken for sequencing was peripheral blood. These receptors were taken from a man aged 35 to 55 with acute or convalescent COVID-19. The CDR3 runs from the conserved cysteine through the conserved F or W. D genes are given only for firm matches. Size tells how often a clone was seen (once, few, many) or the class of an expanded clone, and some rows leave it out.

abundance: -; d_gene: TRBD2; v_gene: TRBV5-1; j_gene: TRBJ2-7; CDR3aa: CASSPKAGGSYEQYF; CDR3nt: TGCGCCAGCAGCCCCAAAGCGGGGGGCTCCTACGAGCAGTACTTC
abundance: -; d_gene: -; v_gene: TRBV19; j_gene: TRBJ1-1; CDR3aa: CASNIIGGHTEAFF; CDR3nt: TGTGCCAGTAACATTATCGGGGGTCACACTGAAGCTTTCTTT
abundance: -; d_gene: -; v_gene: TRBV2; j_gene: TRBJ2-3; CDR3aa: CASKLESGGTGDTQYF; CDR3nt: TGTGCCAGCAAACTCGAAAGCGGGGGGACAGGAGATACGCAGTATTTT
abundance: -; d_gene: -; v_gene: TRBV12-3/TRBV12-4; j_gene: TRBJ1-1; CDR3aa: CASSRWTEAFF; CDR3nt: TGTGCCAGCAGCCGGTGGACTGAAGCTTTCTTT
abundance: -; d_gene: TRBD1; v_gene: TRBV10-2; j_gene: TRBJ2-7; CDR3aa: CASSHMGQASSYEQYF; CDR3nt: TGCGCCAGCAGCCATATGGGACAGGCGAGCTCCTACGAGCAGTACTTC
abundance: -; d_gene: -; v_gene: TRBV3-1/TRBV3-2; j_gene: TRBJ2-2; CDR3aa: CASSPQGNTGELFF; CDR3nt: TGTGCCAGCAGTCCACAGGGGAACACCGGGGAGCTGTTTTTT
abundance: few; d_gene: -; v_gene: TRBV5-1; j_gene: TRBJ1-2; CDR3aa: CASRAGASNNYGYTF; CDR3nt: TGCGCCAGCAGGGCAGGCGCCTCCAATAACTATGGCTACACCTTC
abundance: -; d_gene: -; v_gene: TRBV30; j_gene: TRBJ1-3; CDR3aa: CAWSPRGNTIYF; CDR3nt: TGTGCCTGGAGCCCGAGGGGAAACACCATATATTTT
abundance: -; d_gene: -; v_gene: TRBV5-1; j_gene: TRBJ1-1; CDR3aa: CASSLALGVGEAFF; CDR3nt: TGCGCCAGCAGCTTGGCCTTAGGGGTTGGTGAAGCTTTCTTT
abundance: -; d_gene: -; v_gene: TRBV3-1/TRBV3-2; j_gene: TRBJ1-3; CDR3aa: CASAVRGTGNTIYF; CDR3nt: TGTGCCAGCGCCGTCAGGGGTACTGGAAACACCATATATTTT
abundance: -; d_gene: -; v_gene: TRBV3-1/TRBV3-2; j_gene: TRBJ1-1; CDR3aa: CASSQSSEAFF; CDR3nt: TGTGCCAGCAGCCAATCCTCTGAAGCTTTCTTT
abundance: few; d_gene: -; v_gene: TRBV7-6; j_gene: TRBJ2-1; CDR3aa: CASSLAGLVNNEQFF; CDR3nt: TGTGCCAGCAGCTTAGCAGGACTGGTCAACAATGAGCAGTTCTTC
abundance: -; d_gene: -; v_gene: TRBV21-1; j_gene: TRBJ1-1; CDR3aa: CASSKLKGTGRLGTEAFF; CDR3nt: TGTGCCAGCAGCAAATTAAAAGGGACAGGGCGGTTGGGTACTGAAGCTTTCTTT
abundance: -; d_gene: TRBD1; v_gene: TRBV5-1; j_gene: TRBJ1-6; CDR3aa: CASSATPSGGRGSPLHF; CDR3nt: TGCGCCAGCAGCGCAACGCCATCAGGGGGCCGGGGTTCACCCCTCCACTTT
abundance: -; d_gene: -; v_gene: TRBV3-1/TRBV3-2; j_gene: TRBJ2-3; CDR3aa: CASSHRDTQYF; CDR3nt: TGTGCCAGCAGCCACCGGGATACGCAGTATTTT
abundance: -; d_gene: TRBD1; v_gene: TRBV5-1; j_gene: TRBJ2-7; CDR3aa: CASSPVPGQGIAEQYF; CDR3nt: TGCGCCAGCTCACCGGTTCCGGGACAGGGCATCGCCGAGCAGTACTTC
abundance: -; d_gene: -; v_gene: TRBV30; j_gene: TRBJ1-1; CDR3aa: CAWSRELNTEAFF; CDR3nt: TGTGCCTGGAGCCGTGAGTTAAACACTGAAGCTTTCTTT
abundance: -; d_gene: -; v_gene: TRBV9; j_gene: TRBJ1-1; CDR3aa: CASSIDAGQSEAFF; CDR3nt: TGTGCCAGCAGCATCGACGCGGGGCAGTCTGAAGCTTTCTTT
abundance: -; d_gene: -; v_gene: TRBV7-9; j_gene: TRBJ2-1; CDR3aa: CASSGGVYNEQFF; CDR3nt: TGTGCCAGCAGCGGGGGCGTCTACAATGAGCAGTTCTTC
abundance: -; d_gene: TRBD2; v_gene: TRBV5-6; j_gene: TRBJ2-7; CDR3aa: CASSLAGGILSYEQYF; CDR3nt: TGTGCCAGCAGCTTAGCGGGGGGAATCCTAAGCTACGAGCAGTACTTC
abundance: -; d_gene: -; v_gene: TRBV7-3; j_gene: TRBJ2-3; CDR3aa: CASSRQALSTDTQYF; CDR3nt: TGTGCCAGCAGCAGACAGGCCCTTAGCACAGATACGCAGTATTTT
abundance: -; d_gene: -; v_gene: TRBV7-9; j_gene: TRBJ1-1; CDR3aa: CASTEVRRTEAFF; CDR3nt: TGTGCCAGCACCGAGGTACGAAGAACTGAAGCTTTCTTT
abundance: -; d_gene: -; v_gene: TRBV10-2; j_gene: TRBJ2-3; CDR3aa: CASSVGGGYRPDTQYF; CDR3nt: TGCGCCAGCAGTGTCGGAGGGGGCTATCGGCCAGATACGCAGTATTTT
abundance: -; d_gene: TRBD1; v_gene: TRBV3-1/TRBV3-2; j_gene: TRBJ1-1; CDR3aa: CASSQKAIGGEAFF; CDR3nt: TGTGCCAGCAGCCAAAAAGCAATAGGGGGCGAAGCTTTCTTT
abundance: -; d_gene: TRBD1; v_gene: TRBV5-4; j_gene: TRBJ1-1; CDR3aa: CASSAPGQRDTEAFF; CDR3nt: TGTGCCAGCAGCGCTCCGGGACAGAGGGACACTGAAGCTTTCTTT
abundance: -; d_gene: TRBD1; v_gene: TRBV11-2; j_gene: TRBJ1-4; CDR3aa: CASSSGTGGEYGEKLFF; CDR3nt: TGTGCCAGCAGCTCCGGGACAGGGGGCGAATACGGAGAAAAACTGTTTTTT
abundance: -; d_gene: -; v_gene: TRBV6-1; j_gene: TRBJ1-2; CDR3aa: CASSERDYGYTF; CDR3nt: TGTGCCAGCAGTGAACGAGACTATGGCTACACCTTC
abundance: -; d_gene: TRBD1; v_gene: TRBV25-1; j_gene: TRBJ1-2; CDR3aa: CASSEYGGSGTAGYTF; CDR3nt: TGTGCCAGCAGTGAATATGGAGGATCGGGGACAGCTGGCTACACCTTC
abundance: -; d_gene: TRBD1; v_gene: TRBV12-3/TRBV12-4; j_gene: TRBJ2-7; CDR3aa: CASSMTGRQYF; CDR3nt: TGTGCCAGCAGTATGACAGGGCGACAGTACTTC
abundance: few; d_gene: -; v_gene: TRBV6-5; j_gene: TRBJ1-1; CDR3aa: CASSNSRTEAFF; CDR3nt: TGTGCCAGCAGTAACAGTAGGACTGAAGCTTTCTTT
abundance: -; d_gene: TRBD1; v_gene: TRBV6-6; j_gene: TRBJ1-5; CDR3aa: CASNLQGGSNQPQHF; CDR3nt: TGTGCCAGCAACCTACAGGGGGGCAGCAATCAGCCCCAGCATTTT
abundance: -; d_gene: -; v_gene: TRBV27; j_gene: TRBJ2-4; CDR3aa: CASSFRYQGGLAKNIQYF; CDR3nt: TGTGCCAGCAGTTTCCGATATCAGGGGGGTCTAGCCAAAAACATTCAGTACTTC
abundance: -; d_gene: TRBD2; v_gene: TRBV7-8; j_gene: TRBJ2-2; CDR3aa: CASNRLAGGIGELFF; CDR3nt: TGTGCCAGCAACAGACTAGCGGGGGGGATAGGGGAGCTGTTTTTT
abundance: -; d_gene: -; v_gene: TRBV12-5; j_gene: TRBJ1-5; CDR3aa: CASGLGQGYSNQPQHF; CDR3nt: TGTGCTAGTGGTTTGGGGCAGGGATATAGCAATCAGCCCCAGCATTTT
abundance: -; d_gene: -; v_gene: TRBV7-9; j_gene: TRBJ1-4; CDR3aa: CASSLLTTGTNEKLFF; CDR3nt: TGTGCCAGCAGCTTACTCACTACAGGGACTAATGAAAAACTGTTTTTT
abundance: -; d_gene: -; v_gene: TRBV6-5; j_gene: TRBJ2-1; CDR3aa: CASSSAIDSNNEQFF; CDR3nt: TGTGCCAGCAGTTCCGCGATAGACTCGAACAATGAGCAGTTCTTC
abundance: -; d_gene: -; v_gene: TRBV6-6; j_gene: TRBJ1-2; CDR3aa: CASSPFLTSPNYGYTF; CDR3nt: TGTGCCAGCAGTCCATTCCTTACTAGTCCTAACTATGGCTACACCTTC
abundance: once; d_gene: -; v_gene: TRBV27; j_gene: TRBJ2-2; CDR3aa: CASSNEGTGELFF; CDR3nt: TGTGCCAGCAGTAACGAGGGCACCGGGGAGCTGTTTTTT
abundance: -; d_gene: TRBD1; v_gene: TRBV19; j_gene: TRBJ2-1; CDR3aa: CASSSPGDRKKIHTHNEQFF; CDR3nt: TGTGCCAGTAGTTCTCCCGGGGACAGGAAGAAAATCCACACCCACAATGAGCAGTTCTTC
abundance: once; d_gene: -; v_gene: TRBV19; j_gene: TRBJ1-1; CDR3aa: CASSIGGPSGEAFF; CDR3nt: TGTGCCAGTAGTATTGGGGGCCCGTCTGGGGAAGCTTTCTTT
abundance: once; d_gene: -; v_gene: TRBV10-1; j_gene: TRBJ2-1; CDR3aa: CASRRRRDTEQFF; CDR3nt: TGCGCCAGCAGGAGACGCCGGGACACCGAGCAGTTCTTC
abundance: -; d_gene: -; v_gene: TRBV29-1; j_gene: TRBJ2-1; CDR3aa: CSGGDGNEQFF; CDR3nt: TGCAGCGGGGGAGACGGGAATGAGCAGTTCTTC
abundance: -; d_gene: TRBD1; v_gene: TRBV5-8; j_gene: TRBJ2-7; CDR3aa: CASSFNRGREQYF; CDR3nt: TGTGCCAGCAGCTTTAACAGGGGGCGGGAGCAGTACTTC
abundance: -; d_gene: -; v_gene: TRBV14; j_gene: TRBJ1-4; CDR3aa: CASSRKGGLANEKLFF; CDR3nt: TGTGCCAGCAGCCGCAAAGGAGGACTAGCAAATGAAAAACTGTTTTTT
abundance: once; d_gene: TRBD2; v_gene: TRBV5-4; j_gene: TRBJ2-3; CDR3aa: CASSPPGTSGTDTQYF; CDR3nt: TGTGCCAGCAGCCCTCCGGGAACTAGCGGCACAGATACGCAGTATTTT
abundance: -; d_gene: TRBD1; v_gene: TRBV4-2; j_gene: TRBJ1-5; CDR3aa: CASSQGTGVGPQHF; CDR3nt: TGTGCCAGCAGCCAAGGGACAGGGGTAGGGCCCCAGCATTTT
abundance: many; d_gene: -; v_gene: TRBV29-1; j_gene: TRBJ1-1; CDR3aa: CSARSSTEAFF; CDR3nt: TGCAGCGCCAGATCGTCCACTGAAGCTTTCTTT
abundance: -; d_gene: TRBD1; v_gene: TRBV18; j_gene: TRBJ2-2; CDR3aa: CASSPGQGASGELFF; CDR3nt: TGTGCCAGCTCGCCGGGACAGGGGGCGAGCGGGGAGCTGTTTTTT
abundance: -; d_gene: -; v_gene: TRBV2; j_gene: TRBJ2-7; CDR3aa: CASSDVDSSYEQYF; CDR3nt: TGTGCCAGCAGTGATGTGGACTCCTCCTACGAGCAGTACTTC
abundance: -; d_gene: -; v_gene: TRBV5-1; j_gene: TRBJ2-3; CDR3aa: CASSLDGGVNTDTQYF; CDR3nt: TGCGCCAGCAGCCTAGATGGAGGGGTAAACACAGATACGCAGTATTTT
abundance: -; d_gene: -; v_gene: TRBV27; j_gene: TRBJ2-1; CDR3aa: CASSFASFNEQFF; CDR3nt: TGTGCCAGCAGTTTCGCCAGTTTCAATGAGCAGTTCTTC
abundance: -; d_gene: TRBD1; v_gene: TRBV15; j_gene: TRBJ1-6; CDR3aa: CATSRTGGSYNSPLHF; CDR3nt: TGTGCCACCAGCAGGACAGGGGGGTCCTATAATTCACCCCTCCACTTT
abundance: -; d_gene: -; v_gene: TRBV6-1; j_gene: TRBJ1-4; CDR3aa: CASSEIRDYEKLFF; CDR3nt: TGTGCCAGCAGTGAAATCCGGGATTATGAAAAACTGTTTTTT